The 27 T cell receptor beta chains presented below share a single source sample, sequenced in a study of blood T cells in healthy people across ages. Sample-barcoded 5' priming and a J-beta primer mix drove a second PCR of 7 to 11 cycles. TCRdb analysed the 5' RACE reads with MiXCR anew, one entry per CDR3 protein. The sample has 630,000 or so distinct CDR3 sequences; about 30% are singletons. The sequenced sample was blood. The receptors were sampled from a woman older than 75 in good health.

This clonotype was recorded at least ten times. The chain recombines TRBV20-1 with TRBJ2-1; unclear D gene. The CDR3 runs to 15 residues. In germline, CDR1 is DFQATT, CDR2 SNEGSKA (reference sequence). Trimming removed 0 bases from V and 2 bases from J, with 11 bases in between. This CDR3 reads CSARDRLGPYNEQFF. The CDR3, as DNA: TGCAGTGCTAGAGATCGGCTAGGCCCCTACAATGAGCAGTTCTTC.

This clonotype was seen only a few times. With a much larger clone just one base away, this may be a read error. The chain recombines TRBV4-3 with TRBJ2-3, with D hard to call. The CDR3 contains 14 residues. Per germline, CDR1 LGHNA and CDR2 YSLEER. The CDR3 region has the DNA TGCGCCAGCAGCCAAGATCGGAACACAGATACGCGGTATTTT. Translation gives CASSQDRNTDTRYF.

This clonotype was observed many times. V is TRBV7-9 and J is TRBJ2-1; perhaps D is TRBD1 or TRBD2 (7 bases each). Germline V gene lookup returns CDR1 SEHNR and CDR2 FQNEAQ (reference sequence). This CDR3 is 15 amino acids long. Trimming shortened V by 5 bases and J by 8 bases, and 19 bases separated the two germline ends. The CDR3, as DNA: TGTGCCAGCAGCCTGGCAGGGGGGGGGCTGGATGAGCAGTTCTTC. Amino acid sequence: CASSLAGGGLDEQFF.

This clonotype was counted at least ten times. The chain combines TRBV27 with TRBJ2-1, with D possibly TRBD2 on 5 matching bases. Deletions cut 4 bases from V and 5 bases from J, with 12 bases between. Germline V lookup: CDR1 MNHEY, CDR2 SMNVEV (reference sequence). The CDR3 loop spans 14 amino acids. Written as DNA, the CDR3 is TGTGCCAGCAGTTCTTTACCGGGGAACAATGAGCAGTTCTTC. It codes for CASSSLPGNNEQFF.

This clonotype was observed many times. The V and J genes are TRBV27 and TRBJ2-6, with TRBD1 matching 7 bases. The CDR3 contains 18 residues. Trimming removed 5 bases from V and 0 bases from J; junction bases left unmatched: 10. Germline V gene data show CDR1 as MNHEY and CDR2 as SMNVEV (reference sequence). The CDR3 sequence is CASSPRKGAYSGANVLTF. The CDR3 DNA reads TGTGCCAGCAGTCCTCGGAAGGGGGCATACTCTGGGGCCAACGTCCTGACTTTC.

This clonotype showed up just once. The chain has TRBV29-1 and TRBJ2-5; TRBD1 might be the D (6 bases). The J call may not be correct, given that the DNA end is closer to TRBJ2-7. The germline CDR1 and CDR2 sequences are SQVTM and ANQGSEA. CDR3 length equals 14 residues. The CDR3 region is CSVADRSRTYEQYF. For the CDR3, the DNA is TGCAGCGTTGCGGACAGATCCAGGACCTACGAGCAGTACTTC.

This clonotype has only one observation. This could be a read error, since a much larger clone is one nucleotide away. The chain recombines TRBV7-6 with TRBJ2-3; D not certain. The CDR3 is 13 residues long. The germline V gene encodes CDR1 SGHVS and CDR2 FNYEAQ. This CDR3 reads CAGSLVVVDTQYF. The CDR3 region has the DNA TGTGCCGGCAGCTTAGTAGTGGTAGATACGCAGTATTTT.

The V call is TRBV5-1, the J call TRBJ1-2, with D maybe TRBD1 (5 bases). With 0 bases removed from V and 4 bases from J, the gap between germline ends came to 13 bases. The length of the CDR3 is 15 residues. CDR1 is SGHRS and CDR2 is YFSETQ in the germline V gene. CDR3 sequence (DNA): TGCGCCAGCAGCTTGGAGGACGGACACAGCTATGGCTACACCTTC. It yields the protein CASSLEDGHSYGYTF.

There are many counts of this clonotype. V gene TRBV20-1 combines with J gene TRBJ2-1; 8 bases match TRBD1. V dropped 2 bases and J dropped 15; count of bases not matched to a gene: 15. The CDR3 runs 14 residues. The germline V gene encodes CDR1 DFQATT and CDR2 SNEGSKA (reference sequence). The CDR3 bases are TGCAGTGCTAGAATGGCGGAGGGACGGGACAGGTGGTTCTTC. It is translated as CSARMAEGRDRWFF.

Points on this clonotype: A read error may account for a junction end that differs from germline. The chain carries TRBV7-2 and TRBJ2-1; D gene uncertain. This CDR3 has 12 amino acids. Germline V gene data show CDR1 as SGHTA and CDR2 as FQGNSA. For the CDR3, the DNA is TGTGCCAGCAGCTCCCCCTACAATGAGCCGTACTTC. Residues: CASSSPYNEPYF.

This clonotype was observed a few times. This may stem from a read error, because a much larger clone lies one nucleotide away. The gene calls are TRBV20-1 and TRBJ2-7, with 8 nucleotides matching TRBD2. The CDR3 sequence is 18 residues long. Germline V CDR1 and CDR2: DFQATT, SNEGSKA (reference sequence). V lost 0 bases to trimming and J lost 7 bases; unmatched junction nucleotides: 20. CDR3 bases: TGCAGTGCTAGAGATTTGAAAGCGGGGGCCCATTCCTACAATGAGCAGTACTTC. This sequence encodes CSARDLKAGAHSYNEQYF.

This rearrangement joins TRBV15 to TRBJ1-1, with D hard to call. The ends were cut back, 0 bases at V and 4 bases at J, with 9 bases in the middle. The CDR3 length is 14 residues. The V gene's germline CDR1 is LNHNV and CDR2 YYDKDF (reference sequence). This CDR3 is CATSREERATEAFF. CDR3 nucleotide sequence: TGTGCCACCAGCAGAGAAGAAAGGGCCACTGAAGCTTTCTTT.

This clonotype has a count of ten or more. The rearrangement uses TRBV5-1 and TRBJ1-1; D unclear. Deletions cut 4 bases from V and 2 bases from J, with 12 bases between. CDR3 length: 14 amino acids. Germline V gene sequence: CDR1 SGHRS, CDR2 YFSETQ. The CDR3 region is CASSPTQINTEAFF. CDR3 nucleotide sequence: TGCGCCAGCAGCCCGACACAGATAAACACTGAAGCTTTCTTT.

The rearrangement joins TRBV11-2 to TRBJ2-1; the match to TRBD2 covers 10 bases. TRBJ2-7 explains the end of the DNA better; the J call may be wrong. There are 16 residues in the CDR3. CDR1 is SGHAT, CDR2 FQNNGV, per germline. The CDR3: CASSSLSGGAYREQYF. For the CDR3, the DNA is TGTGCCAGCAGCTCTCTGAGCGGGGGGGCCTACCGCGAGCAGTACTTC.

This clonotype has a single count. V gene TRBV4-1 combines with J gene TRBJ2-1; 7 nucleotides line up with TRBD2. The CDR3 has 16 amino acids. The J segment lost 0 bases and the V segment lost 1 base, leaving 3 bases of the junction unmatched. Looked up from germline, CDR1 is MGHRA and CDR2 is YSYEKL. The chain's CDR3 is CASSQGGGPSYNEQFF. The DNA for the CDR3 is TGCGCCAGCAGCCAAGGCGGGGGACCCTCCTACAATGAGCAGTTCTTC.

This chain joins TRBV27 and TRBJ1-1; D not resolved. The CDR3 length is 15 residues. With 2 bases removed from V and 4 bases from J, the gap between germline ends came to 14 bases. CDR1 MNHEY and CDR2 SMNVEV come from the germline V gene (reference sequence). The CDR3 DNA sequence: TGTGCCAGCAGTTTACTGGGCGTAGGGTTCACTGAAGCTTTCTTT. Translating gives CASSLLGVGFTEAFF.

The chain joins TRBV9 to TRBJ2-3, with D perhaps being TRBD1 or TRBD2 (5 bases each). The CDR3 runs to 17 residues. CDR1 and CDR2 from the germline V gene are SGDLS and YYNGEE. Trimming cost V 3 bases and J 1 base, with 18 bases left between them. CDR3 region: CASSAHRDPVGTDTQYF. Here the CDR3 DNA reads TGTGCCAGCAGCGCCCACCGGGACCCCGTGGGCACAGATACGCAGTATTTT.

This clonotype was detected once. The chain combines TRBV7-2 with TRBJ2-5, with D perhaps assigned TRBD1 or TRBD2 (5 bases each). Trimming shortened V by 5 bases and J by 3 bases, and 16 bases separated the two germline ends. Germline loops: CDR1 SGHTA, CDR2 FQGNSA. The CDR3 consists of 15 residues. The CDR3 sequence: CASSQGPSDEETQYF. CDR3 coding DNA: TGTGCCAGCAGCCAGGGACCGTCGGACGAAGAGACCCAGTACTTC.

For this clonotype: This clone may be a read error of a much larger clone one base away. The J gene is TRBJ2-5, the V gene TRBV27, with D perhaps TRBD2 (6 bases). Germline loops: CDR1 MNHEY, CDR2 SMNVEV (reference sequence). The CDR3 runs 15 residues. CDR3 DNA sequence: TGTGCCAGCAGTGGGGCGGGCCTCCGCGGGGAGACCCAGCACTTC. This translates into CASSGAGLRGETQHF.

For this clonotype: At one of its ends the junction is not consistent with the germline gene, which may arise from a read error. The genes are TRBV5-1 and TRBJ1-4; TRBD1 is a possible D gene (5 bases). Germline values: CDR1 SGHRS, CDR2 YFSETQ. The CDR3 consists of 13 residues. The CDR3 DNA sequence: TGCGTCAGCAGCCCAGGGTTGGGGGAAAAACTGTTTTTT. Translation: CVSSPGLGEKLFF.

This clonotype was counted many times. The genes are TRBV5-4 and TRBJ1-2; D is ambiguous. Between the trimmed V and J ends, which lost 0 bases and 7 bases, there was a span of 10 bases. Germline V CDR1 and CDR2: SGHNT, YYREEE (reference sequence). The CDR3 loop spans 13 amino acids. The CDR3 loop is CASSLVGLGGYTF. CDR3 DNA sequence: TGTGCCAGCAGCTTGGTCGGATTAGGTGGCTACACCTTC.

Note on this clonotype: This sequence may be a read error, since a much larger clone differs from it by one base. The rearrangement uses TRBV6-1 and TRBJ2-7; D gene unclear. CDR1 is MNHNS, CDR2 SASEGT, per germline. Trimming removed 2 bases at V and 8 bases at J, with 13 bases between. This CDR3 spans 13 amino acids. DNA for the CDR3: TGTGCCAGCAGTGAAAACGGGTTGTACAAGCAGTACTTC. Protein product: CASSENGLYKQYF.

The V call is TRBV7-8, the J call TRBJ1-1; D is uncertain. Germline loops: CDR1 SGHVS, CDR2 FQNEAQ. The length of the CDR3 is 18 residues. Trimming shortened V by 2 bases and J by 0 bases, and 19 bases separated the two germline ends. DNA for the CDR3: TGTGCCAGCAGCTTATCTCTATCCGGCCAGACGATGAACACTGAAGCTTTCTTT. Protein sequence: CASSLSLSGQTMNTEAFF.

This clonotype was found many times. This chain uses TRBV5-1 with TRBJ2-3, with a weak D call TRBD2 (5 bases). The CDR3 is 15 amino acids. Germline-derived CDR1 and CDR2 are SGHRS and YFSETQ. The V gene lost 4 bases and the J gene lost 3 bases, with 15 bases spanning the gap. In DNA, the CDR3 is TGCGCCAGCAGCGGGGAAGGTCGGGGTACAGATACGCAGTATTTT. It encodes CASSGEGRGTDTQYF.

The J gene is TRBJ2-4, the V gene TRBV30; D gene ambiguous. V was shortened by 7 bases and J by 1 base, with 11 bases between the two germline ends. The CDR3 covers 13 residues. Germline CDR1 and CDR2: GTSNPN and SVGIG (reference sequence). The CDR3 loop reads CASYLLAKNIQYF. The CDR3 DNA follows: TGTGCCTCCTACCTTCTCGCCAAAAACATTCAGTACTTC.

Comments on this clonotype: At one of its ends the junction is not consistent with the germline gene, which may arise from a read error. This sequence joins TRBV7-2 and TRBJ1-3; unclear D gene. Germline V CDR1 and CDR2: SGHTA, FQGNSA. The CDR3 totals 13 residues. The CDR3, as DNA: TGTGCCTGCAGCTTCGGGAGATTGAACACCATATATTTT. Amino acid sequence: CACSFGRLNTIYF.

This rearrangement joins TRBV6-5 to TRBJ2-3; tentatively, D is TRBD1 (6 bases). The CDR3 spans 13 residues. Trimming pared 8 bases from V and 4 bases from J, leaving 13 bases between. CDR1 and CDR2 (germline): MNHEY, SVGAGI. The CDR3, as DNA: TGTGCCAGCGGGGGCGGAAGGGCAGATACGCAGTATTTT. The encoded protein is CASGGGRADTQYF.